The 28 T cell receptor beta chains reported below all come from one sample, sequenced in a study of Ad26.COV2.S vaccination and SARS-CoV-2 variants. Only in-frame clones appear in the TCRdb table, and some are missing; sequencing was by immunoSEQ multiplex PCR. The sample records around 300,000 clones, 75% to 90% being singletons. As to treatment: some 19 received Ad26.COV2.S at low or high dose, single or two shots; about 5 received placebo; per-sample allocation not given. Sample collection was performed on day 63 after the first vaccine or placebo injection. Sequencing used peripheral blood, obtained in a trial of Ad26.COV2.S vaccine versus placebo. Source of these receptors: a person aged 18-60 years who received the Ad26.COV2.S COVID-19 vaccine or a placebo.

The genes are TRBV19 and TRBJ1-2, with D hard to call. The CDR3 extends over 20 amino acids. V lost 2 bases to trimming and J lost 4 bases, with 29 bases between them. Germline assignment: CDR1 LNHDA and CDR2 SQIVND (reference sequence). This CDR3 is CASSIPALLPEAHGGYGYTF. The CDR3 bases are TGTGCCAGTAGTATACCGGCCTTACTCCCCGAAGCACACGGAGGCTATGGCTACACCTTC.

The rearrangement uses TRBV27 and TRBJ1-3, with 8 nucleotides matching TRBD1. V was pared by 5 bases and J by 10 bases, with 4 bases of the junction left unmatched. The CDR3 is made up of 12 amino acids. CDR1 and CDR2 (germline): MNHEY, SMNVEV (reference sequence). The CDR3 region is CASSSDRGTIYF. CDR3 DNA: TGTGCCAGCAGTAGCGACAGGGGAACCATATATTTT.

The table lists this clone with a few counts. V and J are TRBV7-8 and TRBJ2-2; D gene ambiguous. Trimming stripped 1 base from V and 2 bases from J, with 5 bases between. This CDR3 is 14 amino acids long. The germline V gene encodes CDR1 SGHVS and CDR2 FQNEAQ. CDR3 loop: CASSLGFNTGELFF. The CDR3 nucleotides read TGTGCCAGCAGCTTAGGCTTCAACACCGGGGAGCTGTTTTTT.

The chain is built from TRBV6-1 and TRBJ2-7, with 9 bases that match TRBD2. The V segment lost 2 bases and the J segment 5 bases; nucleotides outside the gene matches: 10. CDR3 length equals 16 residues. The germline V gene encodes CDR1 MNHNS and CDR2 SASEGT. The CDR3 region has the DNA TGTGCCAGCAGTGAACCTCCCGGCGGGAGGGGGGACGAGCAGTACTTC. Translation gives CASSEPPGGRGDEQYF.

This rearrangement joins TRBV28 to TRBJ1-2, with 12 bases that match TRBD1. CDR1 is MDHEN and CDR2 is SYDVKM in the germline V gene. The CDR3 covers 17 residues. Trimming took 6 bases from V and 5 from J; bases not matched to a gene: 13. The DNA of the CDR3 is TGTGCCAGCAGCGCTGCCGGGACAGGGGGCGCGGTGTATGGCTACACCTTC. Its protein product is CASSAAGTGGAVYGYTF.

V is TRBV6-6 and J is TRBJ1-3; no clear D gene. Per germline, CDR1 MNHNY and CDR2 SVGAGI (reference sequence). This CDR3 spans 13 amino acids. V lost 4 bases, J lost 4 bases, and 8 bases lay in between. Written as DNA, the CDR3 is TGTGCCAGCAGTTTCGCAGCGGGAAACACCATATATTTT. Translated: CASSFAAGNTIYF.

In this sample, this clone turned up a few times. This specimen includes other DNA sequences encoding the same CDR3. The genes are TRBV10-3 and TRBJ2-2; no clear D gene. V dropped 2 bases and J dropped 5 bases, with 6 bases sitting between them. The CDR3 is made up of 13 amino acids. The germline gives CDR1 ENHRY, CDR2 SYGVKD. The chain's CDR3 is CAISELGTGELFF. CDR3 DNA: TGTGCCATCAGTGAGCTGGGGACCGGGGAGCTGTTTTTT.

The V and J genes are TRBV7-7 and TRBJ2-1; D remains ambiguous. The CDR3 sequence is 14 residues long. Trimming left V 4 bases short and J 5 bases short, with 12 bases between. In germline, CDR1 is SSHAT, CDR2 FNYEAQ (reference sequence). Here the CDR3 DNA reads TGTGCCAGCAGCTCGGCGGTTGGGAACAATGAGCAGTTCTTC. Its translation: CASSSAVGNNEQFF.

The rearrangement uses TRBV9 and TRBJ1-2, with D perhaps matching TRBD1 (5 bases). Germline V gene data show CDR1 as SGDLS and CDR2 as YYNGEE. This CDR3 region has 15 residues. Trimming shortened V by 4 bases and J by 2 bases, and 15 bases separated the two germline ends. Written as DNA, the CDR3 is TGTGCCAGCAGCCTTAGTGGGGGTGTCAACTATGGCTACACCTTC. Protein: CASSLSGGVNYGYTF.

The chain combines TRBV7-2 with TRBJ1-6; D not certain. CDR1 SGHTA and CDR2 FQGNSA come from the germline V gene. Trimming shortened V by 1 base and J by 4 bases, and 17 bases separated the two germline ends. The length of the CDR3 is 18 residues. CDR3 nucleotides: TGTGCCAGCAGCTTAGTGGCTGTACAACGCTATTATAATTCACCCCTCCACTTT. Translating it yields CASSLVAVQRYYNSPLHF.

The genes are TRBV18 and TRBJ2-1; TRBD1 aligns across 9 bases. The CDR3 covers 15 residues. From germline, CDR1 is KGHSH and CDR2 LQKENI. V dropped 3 bases and J dropped 8; count of bases not matched to a gene: 8. The CDR3 DNA is TGTGCCAGCTCACCCCCCGGACAGGGGATCGATGAGCAGTTCTTC. It yields the protein CASSPPGQGIDEQFF.

This clone was counted a single time. This sequence joins TRBV19 and TRBJ2-7; 12 nucleotides align to TRBD2. Germline values: CDR1 LNHDA, CDR2 SQIVND (reference sequence). Unmatched junction bases numbered 5, after V lost 4 bases and J lost 4 bases. There are 15 residues in the CDR3. The CDR3 coding sequence is TGTGCCAGTAGTACAACTAGCGGGAGGTCTTACGAGCAGTACTTC. Its protein product is CASSTTSGRSYEQYF.

The rearrangement uses TRBV5-4 and TRBJ2-3; either TRBD1 or TRBD2 may supply D (6 bases each). The V end was cut by 0 bases, the J end by 4 bases, with 12 bases between. The CDR3 extends over 15 amino acids. CDR1 and CDR2 from the germline V gene are SGHNT and YYREEE (reference sequence). The CDR3 region is CASSLVGGQADTQYF. The CDR3 region has the DNA TGTGCCAGCAGCTTGGTTGGGGGGCAGGCAGATACGCAGTATTTT.

The chain employs TRBV5-1 and TRBJ1-2, with a possible D match to TRBD1 (5 bases). The germline CDR1 and CDR2 sequences are SGHRS and YFSETQ. V lost 6 bases to trimming and J lost 8 bases, with 14 bases between them. CDR3 length: 12 amino acids. CDR3 region: CASNLGGGGYTF. In DNA, the CDR3 is TGCGCCAGCAACCTCGGCGGGGGAGGCTACACCTTC.

The gene calls are TRBV5-4 and TRBJ2-7; D is possibly TRBD2 (6 bases). This CDR3 spans 16 amino acids. Deletions cut 3 bases from V and 0 bases from J, with 16 bases between. CDR1 SGHNT and CDR2 YYREEE come from the germline V gene (reference sequence). The CDR3 region is CASSSEGLTDSYEQYF. CDR3 DNA sequence: TGTGCCAGCAGCTCGGAGGGACTTACGGACTCCTACGAGCAGTACTTC.

The CDR3 bases are TGTGCCAGCAGTTTACAAATCGGGTCTGAAGCTTTCTTT. Translating gives CASSLQIGSEAFF. The V and J genes are TRBV12-3 or TRBV12-4 and TRBJ1-1, with D hard to call. The CDR3 extends over 13 amino acids. V was cut by 2 bases and J by 6 bases, with 10 bases left in between.

This clone was seen a few times. The V and J genes are TRBV18 and TRBJ1-1; unclear D gene. V lost 3 bases and J lost 1, with 9 bases in between. Germline assignment: CDR1 KGHSH and CDR2 LQKENI. There are 14 residues in the CDR3. Here the CDR3 reads CASSPMASNTEAFF. As DNA, the CDR3 is TGTGCCAGCTCACCCATGGCCTCGAACACTGAAGCTTTCTTT. Full variable domain (rest looked up from reference TRBV18 and TRBJ1-1): NAGVMQNPRHLVRRRGQEARLRCSPMKGHSHVYWYRQLPEEGLKFMVYLQKENIIDESGMPKERFSAEFPKEGPSILRIQQVVRGDSAAYFCASSPMASNTEAFFGQGTRLTVV.

The chain employs TRBV5-5 and TRBJ2-3; 9 bases match TRBD2. The CDR3 consists of 16 residues. Germline values: CDR1 SGHKS, CDR2 YYEKEE (reference sequence). V gave up 4 bases and J gave up 2 bases; unmatched junction bases: 8. The CDR3 region is CASSTRLAAITDTQYF. CDR3 nucleotides: TGTGCCAGCAGCACGCGACTAGCGGCAATCACAGATACGCAGTATTTT.

The V call is TRBV25-1, the J call TRBJ2-1, with TRBD1 identical over 9 bases. CDR1 is MGHDK and CDR2 is SYGVNS in the germline V gene. The CDR3 has 16 residues. J lost 5 bases, V lost 2 bases, and 7 bases had no gene match. DNA for the CDR3: TGTGCCAGCAGTGAACGGGGATGGACAGGGGACAATGAGCAGTTCTTC. Protein sequence: CASSERGWTGDNEQFF.

The gene calls are TRBV29-1 and TRBJ2-1; 10 nucleotides line up with TRBD2. This CDR3 is 15 amino acids long. V was clipped by 4 bases and J by 6 bases; unmatched bases: 9. From germline, CDR1 is SQVTM and CDR2 ANQGSEA. The CDR3 spells CSVVSSGRASNEQFF. The CDR3 DNA is TGCAGCGTTGTGTCCAGCGGGAGGGCCTCCAATGAGCAGTTCTTC.

The chain couples TRBV12-3 or TRBV12-4 to TRBJ2-7, with no clear D. The CDR3 runs to 12 residues. Trimming cost V 7 bases and J 0 bases, with 7 bases left between them. For the CDR3, the DNA is TGTGCCAGCACGGGTCTCTCCTACGAGCAGTACTTC. Translation gives CASTGLSYEQYF.

The V call is TRBV9, the J call TRBJ1-5, with no clear D. Between the trimmed V and J ends, which lost 4 bases and 2 bases, there was a span of 13 bases. Germline V gene data show CDR1 as SGDLS and CDR2 as YYNGEE. The CDR3 has 15 amino acids. The CDR3 reads CASSPEGLRNQPQHF. In DNA, the CDR3 is TGTGCCAGCAGCCCCGAGGGTTTGCGCAATCAGCCCCAGCATTTT.

The rearrangement joins TRBV7-9 to TRBJ1-1; D uncertain. The CDR3 extends over 15 amino acids. Per germline, CDR1 SEHNR and CDR2 FQNEAQ (reference sequence). Trimming removed 1 base at V and 5 bases at J, with 14 bases between. The CDR3 nucleotides are TGTGCCAGCAGCTTAGTTCTCCCTACGAGGACTGAAGCTTTCTTT. Translated: CASSLVLPTRTEAFF.

This sequence joins TRBV2 and TRBJ2-2; 7 bases fit TRBD1. CDR3 length: 14 residues. Germline V gene data show CDR1 as SNHLY and CDR2 as FYNNEI. The junction had 5 bases not matched to a gene; V was cut back by 4 bases and J by 6 bases. CDR3 amino acids: CASSANRGAGELFF. Here the CDR3 DNA reads TGTGCCAGCAGTGCCAACAGGGGCGCCGGGGAGCTGTTTTTT.

The chain employs TRBV10-2 and TRBJ1-1, with no clear D. V was clipped by 8 bases and J by 3 bases, with 19 bases between them. CDR3 length: 15 residues. Germline V CDR1 and CDR2: WSHSY, SAAADI. This chain's CDR3 is CASRGSDLGYTEAFF. The CDR3 bases are TGCGCCAGCCGAGGATCCGATCTGGGATACACTGAAGCTTTCTTT.

The rearrangement links TRBV6-5 to TRBJ2-3; D uncertain. CDR1 and CDR2 (germline): MNHEY, SVGAGI. Trimming removed 8 bases from V and 4 bases from J, with 13 bases in between. The CDR3 is made up of 13 amino acids. As DNA, the CDR3 is TGTGCCAGCGGTCTTTTGGGCGCAGATACGCAGTATTTT. This sequence encodes CASGLLGADTQYF.

The rearrangement joins TRBV12-3 or TRBV12-4 to TRBJ1-6; D is unclear. Trimming pared 6 bases from V and 6 bases from J, leaving 6 bases between. This CDR3 is built from 12 residues. The CDR3: CASSSSNSPLHF. The CDR3 DNA reads as TGTGCCAGCAGCAGTTCTAATTCACCCCTCCACTTT.

The rearrangement uses TRBV18 and TRBJ1-5, with 9 bases fitting TRBD1. Germline V gene sequence: CDR1 KGHSH, CDR2 LQKENI. This CDR3 has 14 residues. Losses at the gene ends were 5 bases for V and 1 base for J; bases not matched to a gene: 0. In DNA form, the CDR3 reads TGTGCCAGCTCAGGGACAGGGAGCAATCAGCCCCAGCATTTT. Translating gives CASSGTGSNQPQHF.